The 26 T cell receptor beta chains below all came from one sample that was sequenced in a study of blood T cell repertoires in COVID-19. Measured with immunoSEQ multiplex PCR; TCRdb has only the in-frame clones, and not every one. The table includes 390,000 or so clones, 80% to 90% detected once. Sample: peripheral blood. These receptors all stem from a woman aged 25-40 years with active or convalescent COVID-19.

The chain is built from TRBV18 and TRBJ2-1; 9 positions agree with TRBD1. Losses at the gene ends were 3 bases for V and 9 bases for J; bases not matched to a gene: 18. Per the germline V gene, CDR1 is KGHSH and CDR2 is LQKENI. CDR3 length: 18 amino acids. Here the CDR3 DNA reads TGTGCCAGCTCACCCCTACGCTATGGACAGGGGTTAGGGGTTGAGCAGTTCTTC. The encoded protein is CASSPLRYGQGLGVEQFF. Filled out from reference TRBV18 and TRBJ2-1, the complete variable domain reads NAGVMQNPRHLVRRRGQEARLRCSPMKGHSHVYWYRQLPEEGLKFMVYLQKENIIDESGMPKERFSAEFPKEGPSILRIQQVVRGDSAAYFCASSPLRYGQGLGVEQFFGPGTRLTVL.

The V call is TRBV2, the J call TRBJ2-1; TRBD2 aligns across 13 bases. The CDR3 spans 17 residues. Germline CDR1 SNHLY, CDR2 FYNNEI. Unmatched junction bases numbered 8, after V lost 6 bases and J lost 3 bases. For the CDR3, the DNA is TGTGCCAGCAGGGGAGGGACTAGCGGGGCCCTCTACAATGAGCAGTTCTTC. As protein: CASRGGTSGALYNEQFF.

About this clone itself: Distinct nucleotide sequences in the sample also encode this CDR3. The chain recombines TRBV5-1 with TRBJ1-1; D gene uncertain. The CDR3 runs to 15 residues. Germline V gene data show CDR1 as SGHRS and CDR2 as YFSETQ. Trimming shortened V by 0 bases and J by 0 bases, and 9 bases separated the two germline ends. The CDR3 here is CASSLEADMNTEAFF. The CDR3, as DNA: TGCGCCAGCAGCTTGGAAGCAGACATGAACACTGAAGCTTTCTTT.

The V call is TRBV18, the J call TRBJ1-2; perhaps TRBD1 as D (5 bases). Looked up from germline, CDR1 is KGHSH and CDR2 is LQKENI. Trimming took 1 base from V and 6 from J, leaving 12 bases between them. The CDR3 runs 14 residues. CDR3 residues: CASSPQQQGHGYTF. The CDR3 coding sequence is TGTGCCAGCTCACCACAGCAGCAGGGTCATGGCTACACCTTC.

This clone turned up a few times. The chain joins TRBV19 to TRBJ1-2, with D possibly matching TRBD1 (6 bases). The germline gives CDR1 LNHDA, CDR2 SQIVND (reference sequence). The CDR3 spans 13 residues. Trimming took off 5 bases at V and 4 bases at J, with 11 bases between the two ends. CDR3 in DNA: TGTGCCAGTAGTCCCCAGGGGACCTATGGCTACACCTTC. Translating it yields CASSPQGTYGYTF.

This clone showed up many times. The V call is TRBV6-4, the J call TRBJ2-2, with 8 nucleotides matching TRBD1. The CDR3 is 17 residues long. Losses at the gene ends were 2 bases for V and 3 bases for J; bases not matched to a gene: 8. Germline loops: CDR1 MRHNA, CDR2 SNTAGT. The CDR3: CASSDTDRGGDTGELFF. The DNA for the CDR3 is TGTGCCAGCAGTGACACAGACAGGGGAGGTGACACCGGGGAGCTGTTTTTT.

This clone has a handful of counts. This sequence joins TRBV29-1 and TRBJ2-7; 8 nucleotides agree with TRBD2. The germline V gene encodes CDR1 SQVTM and CDR2 ANQGSEA. The CDR3 loop spans 14 amino acids. Losses at the gene ends were 4 bases for V and 2 bases for J; bases not matched to a gene: 7. CDR3 DNA: TGCAGCGTTGTCATGAGCGGGAGAACCTACGAGCAGTACTTC. It encodes CSVVMSGRTYEQYF.

The gene calls are TRBV15 and TRBJ1-3, with D unclear. CDR1 is LNHNV and CDR2 is YYDKDF in the germline V gene (reference sequence). Deletions cut 0 bases from V and 4 bases from J, with 10 bases between. This CDR3 contains 15 residues. CDR3 in DNA: TGTGCCACCAGCAGAGATCACGCAGAAGGAAACACCATATATTTT. Encoded protein: CATSRDHAEGNTIYF.

The V and J genes are TRBV13 and TRBJ1-1; D perhaps matches TRBD1 (5 bases). V was cut by 5 bases and J by 4 bases, with 17 bases left in between. CDR3 size: 15 residues. Looked up from germline, CDR1 is PRHDT and CDR2 is FYEKMQ (reference sequence). CDR3 loop: CASSTLPGGGTEAFF. CDR3 nucleotides: TGTGCCAGCAGCACCCTCCCTGGGGGGGGCACTGAAGCTTTCTTT.

This clone turned up a few times. This chain connects TRBV7-2 to TRBJ2-2; 10 positions match TRBD2. The germline CDR1 and CDR2 sequences are SGHTA and FQGNSA. V lost 5 bases to trimming and J lost 7 bases; unmatched junction nucleotides: 7. The CDR3 is made up of 15 amino acids. This CDR3 is CASSPSGGAHGELFF. CDR3 sequence (DNA): TGTGCCAGCAGCCCCAGCGGGGGGGCCCACGGGGAGCTGTTTTTT.

J is TRBJ2-7 and V is TRBV5-1; D remains unclear. The CDR3 loop spans 13 amino acids. Trimming shortened V by 4 bases and J by 5 bases, and 13 bases separated the two germline ends. CDR1 SGHRS and CDR2 YFSETQ come from the germline V gene. Here the CDR3 reads CASSIYLLDEQYF. The DNA for the CDR3 is TGCGCCAGCAGCATCTACCTCCTGGACGAGCAGTACTTC.

CDR3 nucleotide sequence: TGTGCCAGCAGTTCGGGACTTCCGAATCAGCCCCAGCATTTT. Encoded protein: CASSSGLPNQPQHF. The gene calls are TRBV6-2 or TRBV6-3 and TRBJ1-5; TRBD1 might be the D (5 bases). Trimming stripped 4 bases from V and 4 bases from J, with 11 bases between. This CDR3 is 14 amino acids long. The germline CDR1 and CDR2 sequences are MNHEY and SVGEGT.

This chain uses TRBV6-1 with TRBJ1-5, with a possible D match to TRBD1 (6 bases). Germline V lookup: CDR1 MNHNS, CDR2 SASEGT. CDR3 length: 16 residues. The ends were cut back, 4 bases at V and 4 bases at J, with 17 bases in the middle. Here the CDR3 DNA reads TGTGCCAGCAGTGGGCCTGTCGGGGGGCGAAATCAGCCCCAGCATTTT. It encodes CASSGPVGGRNQPQHF.

J is TRBJ2-2 and V is TRBV9; 8 bases align to TRBD1. Trimming removed 4 bases from V and 1 base from J; junction bases left unmatched: 3. Germline-derived CDR1 and CDR2 are SGDLS and YYNGEE. There are 15 residues in the CDR3. In DNA, the CDR3 is TGTGCCAGCAGCTTTGACAGGGGGAACACCGGGGAGCTGTTTTTT. This encodes CASSFDRGNTGELFF.

The J gene is TRBJ1-2, the V gene TRBV2, with 7 bases fitting TRBD1. Germline V lookup: CDR1 SNHLY, CDR2 FYNNEI. This CDR3 contains 15 residues. Trimming removed 2 bases from V and 3 bases from J; junction bases left unmatched: 6. The CDR3 protein is CASSETDREDYGYTF. The CDR3 DNA sequence: TGTGCCAGCAGTGAAACCGACAGGGAGGACTATGGCTACACCTTC.

CDR3 nucleotide sequence: TGTGCCAGCAGCTCAACAGGGGTTAATCAGCCCCAGCATTTT. This encodes CASSSTGVNQPQHF. V is TRBV5-6 and J is TRBJ1-5; 7 nucleotides agree with TRBD1. With V trimmed by 3 bases and J by 4 bases, 4 bases remained unmatched. Germline lookup yields CDR1 SGHDT and CDR2 YYEEEE. The CDR3 sequence is 14 residues long. Full variable domain (outside the CDR3, taken from reference TRBV5-6 and TRBJ1-5): DAGVTQSPTHLIKTRGQQVTLRCSPKSGHDTVSWYQQALGQGPQFIFQYYEEEERQRGNFPDRFSGHQFPNYSSELNVNALLLGDSALYLCASSSTGVNQPQHFGDGTRLSIL.

The V call is TRBV7-9, the J call TRBJ2-2, with D possibly TRBD2 on 5 matching bases. From germline, CDR1 is SEHNR and CDR2 FQNEAQ (reference sequence). V dropped 4 bases and J dropped 8 bases, with 17 bases sitting between them. The CDR3 runs 15 residues. DNA of the CDR3: TGTGCCAGCAGCTCTTACCGGGATCCTTCGGGGGAGCTGTTTTTT. Its protein is CASSSYRDPSGELFF.

The rearrangement joins TRBV5-1 to TRBJ1-1; D possibly corresponds to TRBD1 (5 bases). V lost 0 bases to trimming and J lost 1 base, with 10 bases between them. Germline CDR1 reads SGHRS; CDR2 reads YFSETQ. The CDR3 is 15 residues long. CDR3 nucleotide sequence: TGCGCCAGCAGCTTGGATAGGGGCCAGAACACTGAAGCTTTCTTT. Translated, it gives CASSLDRGQNTEAFF.

V gene TRBV4-1 combines with J gene TRBJ1-1, with 8 bases identical to TRBD1. The junction had 4 bases not matched to a gene; V was cut back by 1 base and J by 3 bases. The CDR3 runs to 15 residues. Germline assignment: CDR1 MGHRA and CDR2 YSYEKL. CDR3 DNA sequence: TGCGCCAGCAGCCAAGGGACAGGGCGGGACACTGAAGCTTTCTTT. Translating it yields CASSQGTGRDTEAFF.

The rearrangement uses TRBV27 and TRBJ2-1, with 10 bases lining up with TRBD2. Unmatched junction bases numbered 5, after V lost 3 bases and J lost 12 bases. Per the germline V gene, CDR1 is MNHEY and CDR2 is SMNVEV (reference sequence). CDR3 length equals 13 residues. The DNA of the CDR3 is TGTGCCAGCAGTTTCGCTAGCGGGAGTGTGCAGTTCTTC. Translated, it gives CASSFASGSVQFF.

The genes are TRBV30 and TRBJ2-1, with D possibly TRBD1 on 6 matching bases. The V gene lost 0 bases and the J gene lost 0 bases, with 9 bases spanning the gap. The CDR3 runs 15 residues. Germline V gives CDR1 GTSNPN, CDR2 SVGIG (reference sequence). The CDR3 sequence is CAWSVKTGSYNEQFF. Here the CDR3 DNA reads TGTGCCTGGAGTGTGAAGACAGGCTCCTACAATGAGCAGTTCTTC.

The CDR3 is CASSPPGQLGNSGNTIYF. CDR3 in DNA: TGCGCCAGCAGCCCCCCGGGACAGCTAGGGAACTCTGGAAACACCATATATTTT. The chain recombines TRBV4-1 with TRBJ1-3, with 7 bases aligning to TRBD1. This CDR3 contains 18 residues. The J segment lost 0 bases and the V segment lost 4 bases, leaving 12 bases of the junction unmatched. Germline V gene data show CDR1 as MGHRA and CDR2 as YSYEKL.

V is TRBV4-2 and J is TRBJ2-2; TRBD2 matches at 11 bases. This CDR3 has 17 amino acids. CDR1 and CDR2 (germline): LGHNA, YNFKEQ. V shed 5 bases, J shed 3 bases, and the junction held 8 bases outside the gene matches. The DNA for the CDR3 is TGTGCCAGCAGCTCGAAGACTAGCGGGGACGACACCGGGGAGCTGTTTTTT. Its protein is CASSSKTSGDDTGELFF.

This sequence joins TRBV2 and TRBJ1-2; D possibly corresponds to TRBD1 (6 bases). V lost 8 bases and J 6 bases, leaving 22 bases between the germline ends. Germline V CDR1 and CDR2: SNHLY, FYNNEI. This CDR3 contains 15 residues. As DNA, the CDR3 is TGTGCCAGCCGTACTCGTTCCGGAGGGGGGGATGGCTACACCTTC. It specifies CASRTRSGGGDGYTF.

The chain carries TRBV28 and TRBJ2-1; 7 positions agree with TRBD2. The germline V gene encodes CDR1 MDHEN and CDR2 SYDVKM. The CDR3 covers 17 residues. J was trimmed by 6 bases and V by 2 bases; bases with no gene match: 13. The CDR3 nucleotides are TGTGCCAGCAGTTTAGGGGGGAGGGCCATCTTCCCCAATGAGCAGTTCTTC. Translation gives CASSLGGRAIFPNEQFF.

The genes are TRBV6-5 and TRBJ1-3, with 7 bases lining up with TRBD1. V was pared by 2 bases and J by 7 bases, with 5 bases of the junction left unmatched. From germline, CDR1 is MNHEY and CDR2 SVGAGI. The CDR3 covers 14 residues. The CDR3 sequence is CASSYRDRANTIYF. The CDR3 bases are TGTGCCAGCAGTTACCGCGACAGGGCGAACACCATATATTTT.